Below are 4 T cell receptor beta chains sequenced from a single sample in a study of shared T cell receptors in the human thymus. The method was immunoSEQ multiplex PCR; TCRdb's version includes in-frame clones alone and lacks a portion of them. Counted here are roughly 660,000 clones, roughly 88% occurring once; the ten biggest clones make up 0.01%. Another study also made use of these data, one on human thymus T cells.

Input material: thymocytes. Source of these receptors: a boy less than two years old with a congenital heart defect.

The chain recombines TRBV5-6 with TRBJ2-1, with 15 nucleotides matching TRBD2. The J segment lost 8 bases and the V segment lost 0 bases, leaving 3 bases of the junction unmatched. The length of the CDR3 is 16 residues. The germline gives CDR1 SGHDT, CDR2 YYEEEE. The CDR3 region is CASSLGGTSGRHEQFF. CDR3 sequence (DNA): TGTGCCAGCAGCTTGGGAGGGACTAGCGGGAGGCATGAGCAGTTCTTC.

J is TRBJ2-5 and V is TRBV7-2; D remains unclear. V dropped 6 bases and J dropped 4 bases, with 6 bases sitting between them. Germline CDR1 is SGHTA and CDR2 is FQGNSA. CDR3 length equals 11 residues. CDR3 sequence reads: CASRARETQYF. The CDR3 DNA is TGTGCCAGCAGAGCGCGAGAGACCCAGTACTTC.

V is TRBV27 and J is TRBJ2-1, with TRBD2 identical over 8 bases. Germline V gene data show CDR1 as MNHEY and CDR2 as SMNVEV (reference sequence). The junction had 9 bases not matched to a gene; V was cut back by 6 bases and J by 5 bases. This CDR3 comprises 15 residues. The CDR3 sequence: CASRPAGDLNNEQFF. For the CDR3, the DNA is TGTGCCAGCAGACCAGCGGGAGACCTCAACAATGAGCAGTTCTTC.

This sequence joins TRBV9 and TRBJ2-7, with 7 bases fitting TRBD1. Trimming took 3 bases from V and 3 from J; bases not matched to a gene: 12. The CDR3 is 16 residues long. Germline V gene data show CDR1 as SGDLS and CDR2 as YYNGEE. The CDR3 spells CASSGGPDRRRYEQYF. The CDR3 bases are TGTGCCAGCAGCGGGGGACCGGACAGGCGACGCTACGAGCAGTACTTC.